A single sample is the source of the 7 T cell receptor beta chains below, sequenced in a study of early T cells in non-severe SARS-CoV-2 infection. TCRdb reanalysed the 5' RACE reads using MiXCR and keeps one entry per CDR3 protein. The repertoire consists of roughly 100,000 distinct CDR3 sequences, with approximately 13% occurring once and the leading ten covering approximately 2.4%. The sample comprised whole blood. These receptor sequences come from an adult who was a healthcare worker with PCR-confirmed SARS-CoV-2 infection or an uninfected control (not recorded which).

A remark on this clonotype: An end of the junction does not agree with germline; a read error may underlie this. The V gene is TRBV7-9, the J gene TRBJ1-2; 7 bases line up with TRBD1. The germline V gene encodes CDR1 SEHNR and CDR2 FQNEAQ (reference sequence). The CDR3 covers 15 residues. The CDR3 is CASSAPGQTNYGYIF. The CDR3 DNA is TGTGCCAGCAGCGCTCCGGGACAGACTAACTATGGCTACATCTTC.

CDR3 nucleotides: TGTGCCAGCTCACCCTTATCGGAACTAAACTATGGCTACACCTTC. Its protein product is CASSPLSELNYGYTF. This rearrangement joins TRBV18 to TRBJ1-2; D unclear. The CDR3 spans 15 residues. The germline CDR1 and CDR2 sequences are KGHSH and LQKENI. Deletions cut 3 bases from V and 2 bases from J, with 13 bases between.

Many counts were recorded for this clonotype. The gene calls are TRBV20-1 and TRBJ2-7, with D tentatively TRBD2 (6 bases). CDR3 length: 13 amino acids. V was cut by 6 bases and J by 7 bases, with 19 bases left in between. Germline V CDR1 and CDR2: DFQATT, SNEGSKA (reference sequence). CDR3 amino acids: CSAADSGYGEQYF. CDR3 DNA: TGCAGTGCCGCAGATAGCGGTTATGGGGAGCAGTACTTC.

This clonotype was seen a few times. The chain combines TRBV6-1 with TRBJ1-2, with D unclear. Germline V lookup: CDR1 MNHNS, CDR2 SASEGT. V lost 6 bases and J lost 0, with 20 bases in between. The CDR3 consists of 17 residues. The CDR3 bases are TGTGCCAGCAGCCCCGGGAGGCCTACTTGGGCTAACTATGGCTACACCTTC. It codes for CASSPGRPTWANYGYTF.

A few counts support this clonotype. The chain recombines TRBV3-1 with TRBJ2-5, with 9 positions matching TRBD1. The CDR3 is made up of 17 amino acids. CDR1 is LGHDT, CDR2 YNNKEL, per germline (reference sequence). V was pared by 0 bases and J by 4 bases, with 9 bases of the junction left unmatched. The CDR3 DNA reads TGTGCCAGCAGCCAAGATCCTCCGGGACAGGGAGTAGAGACCCAGTACTTC. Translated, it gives CASSQDPPGQGVETQYF.

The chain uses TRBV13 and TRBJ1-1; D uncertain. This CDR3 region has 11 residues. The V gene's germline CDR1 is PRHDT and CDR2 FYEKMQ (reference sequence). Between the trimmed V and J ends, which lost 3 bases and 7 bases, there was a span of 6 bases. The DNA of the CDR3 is TGTGCCAGCAGCTTTGTCGGTGAAGCTTTCTTT. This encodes CASSFVGEAFF. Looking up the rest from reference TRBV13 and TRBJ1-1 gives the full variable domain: AAGVIQSPRHLIKEKRETATLKCYPIPRHDTVYWYQQGPGQDPQFLISFYEKMQSDKGSIPDRFSAQQFSDYHSELNMSSLELGDSALYFCASSFVGEAFFGQGTRLTVV.

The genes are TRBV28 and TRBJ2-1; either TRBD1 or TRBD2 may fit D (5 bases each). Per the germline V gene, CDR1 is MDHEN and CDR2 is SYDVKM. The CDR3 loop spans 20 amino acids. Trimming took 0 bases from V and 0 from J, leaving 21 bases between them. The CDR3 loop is CASSLWSGTLEPSSYNEQFF. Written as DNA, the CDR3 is TGTGCCAGCAGTTTATGGTCCGGGACCCTAGAACCAAGCTCCTACAATGAGCAGTTCTTC.